This TCR beta chain was observed in a study of OX40 agonist ivuxolimab in advanced cancers. With respect to the entire study: Ivuxolimab was an agonistic, fully human IgG2 monoclonal antibody directed against OX40 (CD134), a costimulatory receptor. Intravenous ivuxolimab was administered to patients every 2 weeks at six dose levels: 0.01, 0.1, 0.3, 1.5, 3 and 10 mg/kg. Of the roughly 51 patients in dose escalation, some 20 had hepatocellular carcinoma, about 15 had melanoma, 9 had renal cell carcinoma and 9 had head and neck cancer. The dose-escalation cohort was almost 85% male with a mean age of approximately 60 years, ranging from roughly 23 to 85. Prior anti-PD-1, anti-PD-L1 or anti-CTLA-4 therapy was permitted, and checkpoint inhibitors had been received by roughly two fifths of dose-escalation patients. Partial responses occurred in three dose-escalation patients, of whom one had hepatocellular carcinoma and two had cutaneous melanoma. Peripheral TCRbeta sequencing was intended to test whether TCR sequence diversity was altered and clonal T-cell expansion was caused by ivuxolimab. The monotherapy dose-escalation portion (N of about 50 patients) of the phase I ivuxolimab trial is reported in the paper. Broad study findings and their caveats: After ivuxolimab, more expanded clones were found on average in CD8+ T cells than in CD4+ T cells. The antigen specificity of the clonally expanded peripheral T cells was not determined. In the 0.1-3.0 mg/kg groups, partial responders were among the patients with the lowest normalized peripheral clonal expansion, particularly in CD8+ T cells. At doses from 0.1 to 3.0 mg/kg, clonal expansion was seen in both CD4+ and CD8+ blood T cells between baseline and week 6. Low levels of normalized T-cell clonal expansion were also shown by some nonresponding patients.

The cysteine opens and the phenylalanine closes a CDR3 of 13 amino acids. Only CDR3 DNA is held: 39 bases, read in frame from base 1. CDR1 KGHSH and CDR2 LQKENI are derived from the germline V gene. V ends up 0 bases short and J 8 bases short, with an unmatched junction base count of 1. The trial excluded patients who had a history of autoimmune disease or were on systemic immunosuppression. Peripheral blood for TCR sequencing was collected from all dose cohorts at baseline, on cycle 4 day 1, and on cycle 7 day 1. The samples were drawn from a first-in-human, open-label, multicenter phase I dose-escalation trial of ivuxolimab. Adults with locally advanced or metastatic melanoma, renal cell, hepatocellular, or head and neck squamous cell carcinoma were enrolled in the trial. Before TCR sequencing, CD4+ and CD8+ T cells were separately sorted from peripheral blood. This clone has a handful of counts. What this receptor recognizes is not known. Base qualities are missing; no much larger clone stands one base away.

For sequencing of the TCRbeta CDR3 region, genomic DNA was extracted from the sorted cells. The immunoSEQ Assay was used for sequencing of TCRbeta CDR3 regions. What TCRdb holds here is the immuneACCESS table cut down to in-frame rearrangements. Part of the clones is not present; checked against another copy, under half of the missing clones reflect an unresolved V gene, and the others are unexplained. In all, the sample holds 150,000 to 190,000 clones, and 85% to 95% of those were seen once. The top ten hold approximately 0.32% of the sample. The sequence links TRBV18 to TRBJ1-2; TRBD1 aligns with 9 central bases. Sequencing was performed on CD4+ or CD8+ T cells sorted from blood, taken in a trial of the OX40 agonist ivuxolimab. This receptor was identified in an adult with an advanced solid tumor such as melanoma, head and neck, liver or kidney cancer. The DNA is as follows: TGTGCCAGCTCACCACCGGGACAGGGAGGCTACACCTTC. This encodes CASSPPGQGGYTF.